This is a list of T cell receptor beta chains from one sample in a study of cytomegalovirus exposure and HLA in healthy donors. The table came from immunoSEQ multiplex PCR; TCRdb's copy has only in-frame clones and leaves some out. In the table there are fewer than 200,000 clones, roughly two thirds of which are singletons. Sequenced sample: PBMCs. The receptors come from a woman aged 25 to 39 in good health and CMV-seronegative. CDR3s leave out the opening cysteine and the closing phenylalanine or tryptophan. D genes are given only for firm matches.

>TRBJ2-7|-|TRBV4-3
ASSQGSRTLYEQY
>TRBJ1-5|-|TRBV28
ASSVEELNQPQH
>TRBJ2-5|TRBD1|TRBV2
ASSEQGAGETQY
>TRBJ2-6|-|TRBV5-6
ASSLEAGRLSGANVLT
>TRBJ1-1|TRBD1|TRBV6-1
ASRTQGTTEAF
>TRBJ2-1|TRBD1|TRBV2
ASSEGTGFNEQF
>TRBJ2-1|-|TRBV28
ASSLEDNEQF
>TRBJ2-1|-|TRBV4-2
ASSSHTGTYSYNEQF
>TRBJ1-5|TRBD1|TRBV6-6
ASSSGQEGGQPQH
>TRBJ1-4|-|TRBV5-1
ASSFRAIGVSEKLF
>TRBJ2-1|TRBD2|TRBV5-4
ASSLPSGNEQF
>TRBJ2-5|-|TRBV4-3
ASSQDQAGGGGLTQY